One and the same sample provided the 2 T cell receptor beta chains below, sequenced in a study of OX40 agonist ivuxolimab in advanced cancers. TCRdb's copy holds only in-frame clones and misses some; the assay was immunoSEQ multiplex PCR. Altogether some 120,000 clones are present, around 92% being singletons, with the ten largest covering 0.7% to 0.85%. This sample comprised CD4+ or CD8+ T cells sorted from blood, obtained in a trial of the OX40 agonist ivuxolimab. The receptors were sampled from an adult with an advanced solid tumor such as melanoma, head and neck, liver or kidney cancer.

The chain combines TRBV5-1 with TRBJ2-5; D unclear. The DNA end favors TRBJ2-7, so the J call may be wrong. The CDR3 contains 16 residues. Per the germline V gene, CDR1 is SGHRS and CDR2 is YFSETQ. In DNA, the CDR3 is TGCGCCAGCAGCTTGGCCCCGGGTAGCAGTGCCTACGAGCAGTACTTC. Its translation is CASSLAPGSSAYEQYF.

The genes are TRBV5-6 and TRBJ1-3; no firm D call. Trimming stripped 2 bases from V and 0 bases from J, with 15 bases between. This CDR3 is built from 17 residues. Germline lookup yields CDR1 SGHDT and CDR2 YYEEEE. The CDR3 sequence is CASSFRPRQDSGNTIYF. The CDR3 bases are TGTGCCAGCAGCTTTAGGCCCAGACAAGACTCTGGAAACACCATATATTTT.